This T cell receptor beta chain was sequenced for a study of CD8+CD57+ T cells in acquired aplastic anemia. The germline CDR1 and CDR2 sequences are LNHDA and SQIVND (reference sequence). Trimming cost V 7 bases and J 3 bases; bases outside gene matches: 10. This CDR3 has 15 residues. For sequencing, patients were chosen who had shown expansion of CD8+CD57+ cells by flow cytometry. The blood sampling took place in patients who had so far received no therapy. Study results and limitations: CD8+ Simpson's diversity did not differ significantly between patients and controls.

Genomic DNA served as template for TCR beta VDJ and CDR3 profiling. Each CDR3 protein is one row after TCRdb ran MiXCR on the reads. The sample includes approximately 170,000 distinct CDR3 sequences, 40% to 55% of them seen just once. Points on this clonotype: The antigen is not known.

The V and J genes are TRBV19 and TRBJ2-7; 9 nucleotides match TRBD1. Sequencing was carried out using sorted CD4+, CD8+, or CD8+CD57+ T cells (not recorded which) from PBMCs. This receptor was obtained from a human donor with aplastic anemia. The CDR3 DNA reads as TGTGCCAGTACTCCGGGACAGGGAGATTACTACGAGCAGTACTTC. The encoded protein is CASTPGQGDYYEQYF.